What follows are 6 T cell receptor beta chains derived from one specimen sequenced in a study of T cells in Graves' hyperthyroidism and ophthalmopathy. From RNA transcripts, TCR beta CDR3 regions were amplified. With the HTBI primer set, the TCR CDR3 went through a first round of RT-PCR. TCRdb re-analysed the multiplex PCR reads in MiXCR, keeping a single row per CDR3 protein. This sample yields about 700,000 distinct CDR3 sequences, of which 13% to 15% are seen a single time; 10% to 13% belongs to the top ten. The sample was blood. The receptor source for this set is a woman aged 18-35 years with Graves' hyperthyroidism.

This clonotype has at least ten counts. V gene TRBV18 combines with J gene TRBJ2-1; 7 bases align to TRBD2. Germline CDR1 is KGHSH and CDR2 is LQKENI. This CDR3 has 14 amino acids. Trimming cost V 4 bases and J 2 bases; bases outside gene matches: 2. The CDR3 region has the DNA TGTGCCAGCTCACGAAGCGGGACCTACAATGAGCAGTTCTTC. It yields the protein CASSRSGTYNEQFF.

The chain is built from TRBV12-3 or TRBV12-4 and TRBJ2-3; D may be TRBD1 or TRBD2 (5 bases each). The CDR3 runs to 14 residues. Trimming removed 3 bases at V and 6 bases at J, with 13 bases between. CDR3 DNA: TGTGCCAGCAGTTTTGGGGACGCCCGGGATACGCAGTATTTT. Its translation: CASSFGDARDTQYF.

J is TRBJ2-1 and V is TRBV14, with 10 nucleotides matching TRBD2. This CDR3 comprises 14 residues. Germline-derived CDR1 and CDR2 are SGHDN and FVKESK. V dropped 1 base and J dropped 10; count of bases not matched to a gene: 4. The DNA of the CDR3 is TGTGCCAGCAGCCAAGGACTAGCGGGCACGGAGCAGTTCTTC. This sequence encodes CASSQGLAGTEQFF.

V gene TRBV9 combines with J gene TRBJ1-5, with D unclear. The CDR3 is 17 amino acids. The V and J ends lost 3 bases and 3 bases respectively, with 19 bases between them. Germline V lookup: CDR1 SGDLS, CDR2 YYNGEE. The CDR3 nucleotides read TGTGCCAGCAGCGCGGACGTCCTGCCCCTTGACAATCAGCCCCAGCATTTT. It specifies CASSADVLPLDNQPQHF.

This clonotype has ten or more counts. This chain links TRBV29-1 with TRBJ1-1; D gene uncertain. The germline V and J ends were trimmed by 6 bases and 2 bases, with 7 bases remaining between them. The germline V gene encodes CDR1 SQVTM and CDR2 ANQGSEA. This CDR3 has 11 amino acids. The chain's CDR3 is CSVEVNTEAFF. CDR3 DNA sequence: TGCAGCGTCGAGGTTAACACTGAAGCTTTCTTT.

This clonotype was counted many times. The junction shows a germline mismatch at one end, possibly a read error. V usage is TRBV5-1 and J usage is TRBJ2-5; D is unclear. Germline values: CDR1 SGHRS, CDR2 YFSETQ. The CDR3 spans 11 residues. The CDR3 reads CASSLEETQYF. In nucleotides, the CDR3 is TGTGCCAGCAGCTTAGAAGAGACCCAGTACTTC.